Below, 11 T cell receptor beta chains from the same sample are listed, as sequenced in a study of blood T cell repertoires in COVID-19. This table comes from immunoSEQ multiplex PCR, and its TCRdb copy is limited to in-frame clones, with some not included. The table lists under 60,000 clones, over 70% of them singletons. Sequenced: peripheral blood. The receptors shown here come from a man aged 65-85 years with acute or convalescent COVID-19.

J is TRBJ2-1 and V is TRBV19; 8 bases align to TRBD2. Germline V lookup: CDR1 LNHDA, CDR2 SQIVND (reference sequence). V gave up 2 bases and J gave up 5 bases; unmatched junction bases: 5. The CDR3 runs to 15 residues. This CDR3 reads CASSILAGADNEQFF. The CDR3 coding sequence is TGTGCCAGTAGTATACTAGCGGGCGCCGACAATGAGCAGTTCTTC. Variable domain in full (rest from reference TRBV19 and TRBJ2-1): DGGITQSPKYLFRKEGQNVTLSCEQNLNHDAMYWYRQDPGQGLRLIYYSQIVNDFQKGDIAEGYSVSREKKESFPLTVTSAQKNPTAFYLCASSILAGADNEQFFGPGTRLTVL.

There are a few counts of this clone. V and J are TRBV6-5 and TRBJ2-1; TRBD2 matches at 12 bases. Germline-derived CDR1 and CDR2 are MNHEY and SVGAGI. Losses at the gene ends were 4 bases for V and 10 bases for J; bases not matched to a gene: 11. The CDR3 has 16 amino acids. The CDR3 bases are TGTGCCAGCAGTTCCCCTAGCGGGAGGGCCGGTCAGGAGCAGTTCTTC. As protein: CASSSPSGRAGQEQFF.

The gene calls are TRBV11-2 and TRBJ2-2; 7 positions agree with TRBD2. V was clipped by 3 bases and J by 6 bases; unmatched bases: 7. Per the germline V gene, CDR1 is SGHAT and CDR2 is FQNNGV. This CDR3 has 15 residues. CDR3 nucleotides: TGTGCCAGCAGCTTTGGCGGGGGACGAGCCGGGGAGCTGTTTTTT. Amino acid sequence: CASSFGGGRAGELFF.

The chain employs TRBV9 and TRBJ2-3, with TRBD2 as a possible D gene (5 bases). The CDR3 has 15 residues. Between the trimmed V and J ends, which lost 2 bases and 4 bases, there was a span of 14 bases. Germline CDR1 and CDR2: SGDLS and YYNGEE. The DNA for the CDR3 is TGTGCCAGCAGCGTCCTAGAGGGCGTCGCAGATACGCAGTATTTT. Translating gives CASSVLEGVADTQYF.

The chain joins TRBV28 to TRBJ2-7; tentatively, D is TRBD2 (6 bases). This CDR3 comprises 13 residues. With 8 bases removed from V and 2 bases from J, the gap between germline ends came to 13 bases. The germline gives CDR1 MDHEN, CDR2 SYDVKM. CDR3 amino acids: CASEAGPTYEQYF. The CDR3 DNA sequence: TGTGCCAGCGAGGCGGGGCCAACCTACGAGCAGTACTTC.

This clone was observed a single time. V usage is TRBV30 and J usage is TRBJ2-1, with TRBD2 as a possible D gene (7 bases). The V gene lost 3 bases and the J gene lost 7 bases, with 22 bases spanning the gap. Germline CDR1 GTSNPN, CDR2 SVGIG (reference sequence). This CDR3 comprises 16 residues. Here the CDR3 reads CAWRTLGGLSFNEQFF. CDR3 bases: TGTGCCTGGAGAACCCTCGGGGGGCTCTCTTTTAATGAGCAGTTCTTC.

The V gene is TRBV19, the J gene TRBJ2-1; no clear D gene. There are 13 residues in the CDR3. CDR1 and CDR2 from the germline V gene are LNHDA and SQIVND (reference sequence). The V gene lost 10 bases and the J gene lost 5 bases, with 15 bases spanning the gap. The CDR3 nucleotides read TGTGCCACCGCCAAGAACTTCAACAATGAGCAGTTCTTC. It translates to CATAKNFNNEQFF.

The chain is built from TRBV29-1 and TRBJ1-2; D unresolved. The germline CDR1 and CDR2 sequences are SQVTM and ANQGSEA. The CDR3 is 11 amino acids. V dropped 0 bases and J dropped 10 bases, with 9 bases sitting between them. The CDR3 is CSVEEQFDYTF. CDR3 sequence (DNA): TGCAGCGTTGAAGAACAATTTGACTACACCTTC.

This clone has only a few counts. The V and J genes are TRBV6-5 and TRBJ1-2, with 7 bases aligning to TRBD1. Germline trimming cut 5 bases from V and 3 bases from J; bases unmatched to any gene: 9. The length of the CDR3 is 15 residues. Germline V gene sequence: CDR1 MNHEY, CDR2 SVGAGI. CDR3 loop: CASSPGTADYYGYTF. The DNA for the CDR3 is TGTGCCAGCAGTCCGGGGACAGCCGATTACTATGGCTACACCTTC.

This clone has more than one count but fewer than ten. This chain joins TRBV18 and TRBJ1-1; D is uncertain. Trimming left V 3 bases short and J 0 bases short, with 11 bases between. This CDR3 is 15 amino acids long. In germline, CDR1 is KGHSH, CDR2 LQKENI. Here the CDR3 DNA reads TGTGCCAGCTCACCCACAGAGCTGGTGAACACTGAAGCTTTCTTT. This gives the protein CASSPTELVNTEAFF.

This clone has only one observation. The junction does not match germline at one end; this may be a read error. The genes are TRBV7-6 and TRBJ1-1; D remains ambiguous. The CDR3 is made up of 14 amino acids. Germline assignment: CDR1 SGHVS and CDR2 FNYEAQ. The CDR3 loop reads CASSPPPGNPEAFF. The CDR3 DNA reads as TGTGCCAGCAGCCCCCCCCCGGGGAACCCTGAAGCTTTCTTT.